The 7 T cell receptor beta chains given below trace back to one sample, sequenced in a study of cytomegalovirus exposure and HLA in healthy donors. PCR employed 60 Vbeta and 13 Jbeta primers. Generated by immunoSEQ multiplex PCR, the TCRdb table keeps only in-frame clones and is missing some. The sample contains some 120,000 clones, about three quarters of which appear only once. Sequencing was carried out using PBMCs. Source of these receptors: a human donor in good health.

The CDR3 DNA is TGTGCCAGCAGTGCCGAAGGACGACAGAGACAGTATTTT. Protein: CASSAEGRQRQYF. This chain uses TRBV6-1 with TRBJ2-3; TRBD1 might be the D (5 bases). V was cut by 4 bases and J by 12 bases, with 17 bases left in between. The CDR3 is made up of 13 amino acids. Germline values: CDR1 MNHNS, CDR2 SASEGT.

The chain couples TRBV27 to TRBJ1-4; D is unresolved. Trimming removed 3 bases at V and 5 bases at J, with 7 bases between. CDR3 length: 13 amino acids. Germline V gene lookup returns CDR1 MNHEY and CDR2 SMNVEV (reference sequence). For the CDR3, the DNA is TGTGCCAGCAGTTTCCGAGAAAATGAAAAACTGTTTTTT. This encodes CASSFRENEKLFF. Full variable domain (remainder filled in from reference TRBV27 and TRBJ1-4): EAQVTQNPRYLITVTGKKLTVTCSQNMNHEYMSWYRQDPGLGLRQIYYSMNVEVTDKGDVPEGYKVSRKEKRNFPLILESPSPNQTSLYFCASSFRENEKLFFGSGTQLSVL.

The sample holds one count of this clone. The chain is built from TRBV5-1 and TRBJ2-3; TRBD2 aligns across 8 bases. From germline, CDR1 is SGHRS and CDR2 YFSETQ. The CDR3 runs 16 residues. V dropped 1 base and J dropped 4; count of bases not matched to a gene: 8. CDR3: CASSLTGGAGSDTQYF. Here the CDR3 DNA reads TGCGCCAGCAGCTTGACCGGGGGGGCCGGGTCAGATACGCAGTATTTT.

This clone was recorded once. The gene calls are TRBV2 and TRBJ2-1, with D perhaps matching TRBD2 (5 bases). CDR3 length equals 17 residues. CDR1 and CDR2 from the germline V gene are SNHLY and FYNNEI. The V end lost 8 bases, the J end lost 5 bases, and 25 bases lay between the germline ends. The CDR3 protein is CASGTAWTFEAHNEQFF. In DNA form, the CDR3 reads TGTGCCAGCGGAACCGCTTGGACTTTTGAGGCCCACAATGAGCAGTTCTTC.

The chain combines TRBV27 with TRBJ2-1; D is perhaps TRBD1 (5 bases). The CDR3 sequence is 19 residues long. Per the germline V gene, CDR1 is MNHEY and CDR2 is SMNVEV (reference sequence). V shed 4 bases and J shed 4 bases, with 26 bases lying between them. In nucleotides, the CDR3 is TGTGCCAGCAGTTCCCTTACTGAAACACAAAGGAAGGGGTACAATGAGCAGTTCTTC. It encodes CASSSLTETQRKGYNEQFF.

The CDR3 reads CASSMVSLTDTQYF. The CDR3 region has the DNA TGTGCCAGTAGTATGGTCAGTCTCACAGATACGCAGTATTTT. V gene TRBV19 combines with J gene TRBJ2-3; D is undetermined. The CDR3 contains 14 residues. The V and J ends lost 3 bases and 2 bases respectively, with 9 bases between them. Looked up from germline, CDR1 is LNHDA and CDR2 is SQIVND (reference sequence).

The rearrangement joins TRBV5-5 to TRBJ2-1, with a tentative D call TRBD2 (7 bases). With 2 bases removed from V and 8 bases from J, the gap between germline ends came to 14 bases. This CDR3 contains 14 residues. From germline, CDR1 is SGHKS and CDR2 YYEKEE (reference sequence). This CDR3 reads CASSFIGGPDEQFF. The CDR3 DNA follows: TGTGCCAGCAGCTTTATCGGGGGGCCCGATGAGCAGTTCTTC. Filled out from reference TRBV5-5 and TRBJ2-1, the complete variable domain reads DAGVTQSPTHLIKTRGQQVTLRCSPISGHKSVSWYQQVLGQGPQFIFQYYEKEERGRGNFPDRFSARQFPNYSSELNVNALLLGDSALYLCASSFIGGPDEQFFGPGTRLTVL.